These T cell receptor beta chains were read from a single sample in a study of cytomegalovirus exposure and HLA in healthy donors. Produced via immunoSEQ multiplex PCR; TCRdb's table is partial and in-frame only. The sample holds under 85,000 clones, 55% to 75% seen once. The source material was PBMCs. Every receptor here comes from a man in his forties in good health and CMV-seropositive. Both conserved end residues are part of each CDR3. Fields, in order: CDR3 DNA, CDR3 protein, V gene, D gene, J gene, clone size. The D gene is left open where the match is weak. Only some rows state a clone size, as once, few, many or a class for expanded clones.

cdr3_nt: TGCGCCAGCAGCCCACGAGGGGAGGGGTCAGATACGCAGTATTTT
cdr3_aa: CASSPRGEGSDTQYF
v_call: TRBV4-3
d_call: TRBD2
j_call: TRBJ2-3
clone_size: few

cdr3_nt: TGTGCCTGGAGTACTGGGGGGGGCTGGTCCTACAATGAGCAGTTCTTC
cdr3_aa: CAWSTGGGWSYNEQFF
v_call: TRBV30
d_call: NA
j_call: TRBJ2-1
clone_size: NA

cdr3_nt: TGTGCCAGCAGCCTCGGGAGGCAGACTTACTATGGCTACACCTTC
cdr3_aa: CASSLGRQTYYGYTF
v_call: TRBV7-2
d_call: NA
j_call: TRBJ1-2
clone_size: few

cdr3_nt: TGTGCCAGCAGCTTTGGAGCGGGGGGACAAGAGACCCAGTACTTC
cdr3_aa: CASSFGAGGQETQYF
v_call: TRBV7-2
d_call: TRBD2
j_call: TRBJ2-5
clone_size: NA

cdr3_nt: TGTGCCAGCTCACCGGGGCCAACCCGGCCCCAGCATTTT
cdr3_aa: CASSPGPTRPQHF
v_call: TRBV18
d_call: NA
j_call: TRBJ1-5
clone_size: NA

cdr3_nt: TGTGCCAGCAGTTTACTCGGGACTAGCGACTACAATGAGCAGTTCTTC
cdr3_aa: CASSLLGTSDYNEQFF
v_call: TRBV27
d_call: TRBD2
j_call: TRBJ2-1
clone_size: once

cdr3_nt: TGTGCCAGCAGCGCGGAGAAAGAGCAGTTCTTC
cdr3_aa: CASSAEKEQFF
v_call: TRBV9
d_call: NA
j_call: TRBJ2-1
clone_size: NA

cdr3_nt: TGTGCCAGCAGCGAGACACGGGGTGCAGAGACCCAGTACTTC
cdr3_aa: CASSETRGAETQYF
v_call: TRBV11-3
d_call: NA
j_call: TRBJ2-5
clone_size: few

cdr3_nt: TGTGCCAGCAGCCGCGGACAGGCACAAGAGACCCAGTACTTC
cdr3_aa: CASSRGQAQETQYF
v_call: TRBV11-1
d_call: TRBD1
j_call: TRBJ2-5
clone_size: few

cdr3_nt: TGTGCCAGCAGCCTGGGGGGTGGCAGGGCCTACAATGAGCAGTTCTTC
cdr3_aa: CASSLGGGRAYNEQFF
v_call: TRBV7-9
d_call: NA
j_call: TRBJ2-1
clone_size: NA

cdr3_nt: TGTGCCAGCAGTGAACTCACTAGCGGGGGCCTCACAGATACGCAGTATTTT
cdr3_aa: CASSELTSGGLTDTQYF
v_call: TRBV6-1
d_call: TRBD2
j_call: TRBJ2-3
clone_size: NA

cdr3_nt: TGCAGCGTTGGGACTGGATTCTACGAGCAGTACTTC
cdr3_aa: CSVGTGFYEQYF
v_call: TRBV29-1
d_call: NA
j_call: TRBJ2-7
clone_size: NA

cdr3_nt: TGTGCCTGGAGTGTACTCAGGGTGCTGCATGGCTACACCTTC
cdr3_aa: CAWSVLRVLHGYTF
v_call: TRBV30
d_call: NA
j_call: TRBJ1-2
clone_size: few

cdr3_nt: TGTGCCAGCAGCTTAGACCGGGACACGGAGAGGACCCAGTACTTC
cdr3_aa: CASSLDRDTERTQYF
v_call: TRBV11-2
d_call: NA
j_call: TRBJ2-5
clone_size: NA

cdr3_nt: TGTGCCAGCAGCTTAGGATTACACTCCTACGAGCAGTACTTC
cdr3_aa: CASSLGLHSYEQYF
v_call: TRBV7-2
d_call: NA
j_call: TRBJ2-7
clone_size: NA

cdr3_nt: TGTGCCAGCAGTGAATTCGGGGGAACCAAAAACATTCAGTACTTC
cdr3_aa: CASSEFGGTKNIQYF
v_call: TRBV6-1
d_call: NA
j_call: TRBJ2-4
clone_size: NA

cdr3_nt: TGTGCCAGCAGCCATGGACAGGGGGCCGCCGATTTT
cdr3_aa: CASSHGQGAADF
v_call: TRBV7-2
d_call: TRBD1
j_call: TRBJ1-5
clone_size: NA

cdr3_nt: TGTGCCAGCAGCCGCCACAGGGCAGTAGGAACTGAAGCTTTCTTT
cdr3_aa: CASSRHRAVGTEAFF
v_call: TRBV27
d_call: NA
j_call: TRBJ1-1
clone_size: NA

cdr3_nt: TGTGCCAGCTCACCAGTAGGGGGAAAAGAGACCCAGTACTTC
cdr3_aa: CASSPVGGKETQYF
v_call: TRBV18
d_call: NA
j_call: TRBJ2-5
clone_size: once

cdr3_nt: TGTGCCAGCACCTTAGCGGGAGGGCCTTACAATGAGCAGTTCTTC
cdr3_aa: CASTLAGGPYNEQFF
v_call: TRBV2
d_call: TRBD2
j_call: TRBJ2-1
clone_size: NA

cdr3_nt: TGCGCCAGCAGCCGCGGGGCTAGCGGGAGGGCCCCCTCCCTTCGGCAGTACTTC
cdr3_aa: CASSRGASGRAPSLRQYF
v_call: TRBV5-1
d_call: TRBD2
j_call: TRBJ2-7
clone_size: NA

cdr3_nt: TGTGCCAGCAGCGTAGCCCCTACAGATACGCAGTATTTT
cdr3_aa: CASSVAPTDTQYF
v_call: TRBV9
d_call: NA
j_call: TRBJ2-3
clone_size: NA

cdr3_nt: TGTGCCAGCTCACCACCGTTCCAGGGGATTGGAGTCACTGAAGCTTTCTTT
cdr3_aa: CASSPPFQGIGVTEAFF
v_call: TRBV18
d_call: NA
j_call: TRBJ1-1
clone_size: NA

cdr3_nt: TGCGCCAGCAGCATCGGACAGGGTCCGAGGGAGCAGTACTTC
cdr3_aa: CASSIGQGPREQYF
v_call: TRBV5-1
d_call: TRBD1
j_call: TRBJ2-5
clone_size: NA

cdr3_nt: TGTGCCAGCAGCGAACGCGGGGAGCAGTTCTTC
cdr3_aa: CASSERGEQFF
v_call: TRBV6-5
d_call: NA
j_call: TRBJ2-1
clone_size: NA

cdr3_nt: TGTGCCAGCGGAACAGCGGGTGGATACAATGAGCAGTTCTTC
cdr3_aa: CASGTAGGYNEQFF
v_call: TRBV2
d_call: NA
j_call: TRBJ2-1
clone_size: NA

cdr3_nt: TGTGCCAGTACTCCGGGACAGAAGATGAACACTGAAGCTTTCTTT
cdr3_aa: CASTPGQKMNTEAFF
v_call: TRBV19
d_call: TRBD1
j_call: TRBJ1-1
clone_size: NA

cdr3_nt: TGTGCCAGCAGCTGGCGGGTCACTAATGAAAAACTGTTTTTT
cdr3_aa: CASSWRVTNEKLFF
v_call: TRBV7-2
d_call: NA
j_call: TRBJ1-4
clone_size: NA

cdr3_nt: TGTGCCAGCAGTTCCGGGACTAGAGCTTACCAAGAGACCCAGTACTTC
cdr3_aa: CASSSGTRAYQETQYF
v_call: TRBV6-6
d_call: TRBD2
j_call: TRBJ2-5
clone_size: NA

cdr3_nt: TGTGCCAGCAGTGAAATACGATCGACACGGTCAAAGGACTTC
cdr3_aa: CASSEIRSTRSKDF
v_call: TRBV2
d_call: NA
j_call: TRBJ2-7
clone_size: NA

cdr3_nt: TGTGCCAGTAGCGACAGGGGGACGAACACCGGGGAGCTGTTTTTT
cdr3_aa: CASSDRGTNTGELFF
v_call: TRBV19
d_call: TRBD1
j_call: TRBJ2-2
clone_size: NA

cdr3_nt: TGTGCCAGCAGACCGACCGGGTCTCAAGAGACCCAGTACTTC
cdr3_aa: CASRPTGSQETQYF
v_call: TRBV13
d_call: NA
j_call: TRBJ2-5
clone_size: NA

cdr3_nt: TGTGCCAGCCAAATCGGACAGTCCCGAGAACCTTTCTTT
cdr3_aa: CASQIGQSREPFF
v_call: TRBV6-1
d_call: NA
j_call: TRBJ1-1
clone_size: NA

cdr3_nt: TGTGCCAGCAGCCTTCGACAGACCCCCCGCCCTGTGGATACGCAGTATTTT
cdr3_aa: CASSLRQTPRPVDTQYF
v_call: TRBV7-9
d_call: NA
j_call: TRBJ2-3
clone_size: NA

cdr3_nt: TGTGCCAGCTCACTCTCCGGGACAGGAACCGGGCTTAGCGGCTATGGCTACACCTTC
cdr3_aa: CASSLSGTGTGLSGYGYTF
v_call: TRBV18
d_call: TRBD1
j_call: TRBJ1-2
clone_size: few

cdr3_nt: TGTGCCAGCAGCTTAACAGGGGGCACTGAAGCTTTCTTT
cdr3_aa: CASSLTGGTEAFF
v_call: TRBV7-8
d_call: TRBD1
j_call: TRBJ1-1
clone_size: few

cdr3_nt: TGTGCCAGCAGTTTCGACGGAGCCGCCCCCAAAAACATTCAGTACTTC
cdr3_aa: CASSFDGAAPKNIQYF
v_call: TRBV2
d_call: NA
j_call: TRBJ2-4
clone_size: NA

cdr3_nt: TGTGCCAGCAGCTTGTACACGTATCCCTACGAGCAGTACTTC
cdr3_aa: CASSLYTYPYEQYF
v_call: TRBV5-5
d_call: NA
j_call: TRBJ2-7
clone_size: NA

cdr3_nt: TGTGCCAGTAGTACTCTAGCGGGGGTCAACAATGAGCAGTTCTTC
cdr3_aa: CASSTLAGVNNEQFF
v_call: TRBV19
d_call: TRBD2
j_call: TRBJ2-1
clone_size: NA

cdr3_nt: TGTGCCAGCACTAGCGGGAGTCGGGGCAATGAGCAGTTCTTC
cdr3_aa: CASTSGSRGNEQFF
v_call: TRBV6-1
d_call: TRBD2
j_call: TRBJ2-1
clone_size: few